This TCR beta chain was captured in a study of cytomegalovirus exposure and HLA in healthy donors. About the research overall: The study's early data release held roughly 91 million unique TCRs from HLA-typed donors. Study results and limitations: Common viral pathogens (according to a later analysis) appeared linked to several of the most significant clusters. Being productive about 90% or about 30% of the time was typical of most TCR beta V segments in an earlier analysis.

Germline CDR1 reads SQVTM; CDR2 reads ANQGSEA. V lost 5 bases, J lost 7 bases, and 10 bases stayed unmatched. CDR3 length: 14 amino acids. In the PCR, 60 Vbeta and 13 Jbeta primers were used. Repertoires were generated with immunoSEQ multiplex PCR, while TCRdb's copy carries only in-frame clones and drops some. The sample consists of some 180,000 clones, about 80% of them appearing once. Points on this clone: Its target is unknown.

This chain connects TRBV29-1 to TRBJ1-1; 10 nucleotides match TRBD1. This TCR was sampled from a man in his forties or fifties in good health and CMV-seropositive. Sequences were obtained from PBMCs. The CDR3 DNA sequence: TGCAGCGTTTATTCAGGACAGGGGGTTGTTGAAGCTTTCTTT. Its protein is CSVYSGQGVVEAFF.